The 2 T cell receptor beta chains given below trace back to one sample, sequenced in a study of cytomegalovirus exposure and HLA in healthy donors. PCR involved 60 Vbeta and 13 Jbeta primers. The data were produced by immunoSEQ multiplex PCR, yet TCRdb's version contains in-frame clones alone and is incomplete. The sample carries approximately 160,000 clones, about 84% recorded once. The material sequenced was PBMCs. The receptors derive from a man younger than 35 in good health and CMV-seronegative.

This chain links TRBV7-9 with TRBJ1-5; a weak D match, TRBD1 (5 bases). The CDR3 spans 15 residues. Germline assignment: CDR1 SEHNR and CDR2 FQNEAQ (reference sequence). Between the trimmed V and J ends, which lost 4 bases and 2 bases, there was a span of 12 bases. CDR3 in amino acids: CASSSGGVGNQPQHF. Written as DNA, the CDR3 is TGTGCCAGCAGCTCCGGGGGAGTGGGCAATCAGCCCCAGCATTTT.

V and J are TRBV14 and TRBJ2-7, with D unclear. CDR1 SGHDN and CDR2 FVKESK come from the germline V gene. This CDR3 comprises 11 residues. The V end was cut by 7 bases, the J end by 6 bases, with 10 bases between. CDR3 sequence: CASISWAEQYF. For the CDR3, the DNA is TGTGCCAGCATCTCCTGGGCCGAGCAGTACTTC. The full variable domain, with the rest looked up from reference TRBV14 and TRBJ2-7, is EAGVTQFPSHSVIEKGQTVTLRCDPISGHDNLYWYRRVMGKEIKFLLHFVKESKQDESGMPNNRFLAERTGGTYSTLKVQPAELEDSGVYFCASISWAEQYFGPGTRLTVT.